These T cell receptor beta chains were read from a single sample in a study of identifying expanded T cells in peripheral blood. Clones were read by immunoSEQ multiplex PCR, and TCRdb kept only the in-frame ones, dropping some. The sample has approximately 110,000 clones, about 87% seen once. The source material was blood. Receptors originate from a person aged 18-69 years in good health. CDR3s include the opening cysteine and the closing phenylalanine or tryptophan. D genes are given only for firm matches. Size is omitted from some rows. Given values are once, few, many or a class for expanded clones.

clone size	V gene	J gene	D gene	CDR3 length	CDR3 protein	CDR3 DNA
-	TRBV6-5	TRBJ2-1	TRBD2	15	CASSYAGGAYNEQFF	TGTGCCAGCAGTTACGCCGGGGGGGCCTACAATGAGCAGTTCTTC
-	TRBV19	TRBJ2-7	-	14	CASSIKIDYHEQYF	TGTGCCAGTAGTATTAAGATAGACTACCACGAGCAGTACTTC
-	TRBV4-3	TRBJ1-2	TRBD1	14	CASSQDRGRWGYTF	TGCGCCAGCAGCCAAGACAGGGGGCGATGGGGCTACACCTTC
-	TRBV9	TRBJ1-2	-	14	CASSVVPQGRVDTF	TGTGCCAGCAGCGTGGTACCTCAGGGACGGGTGGACACCTTC
-	TRBV7-2	TRBJ2-6	-	15	CASSPQGPTANVLTF	TGTGCCAGCAGCCCCCAGGGGCCTACGGCCAACGTCCTGACTTTC
-	TRBV10-1	TRBJ2-3	TRBD1	13	CASSEYRGGTQYF	TGCGCCAGCAGTGAGTACAGGGGTGGTACGCAGTATTTT
-	TRBV7-9	TRBJ1-4	-	16	CASSLVAGPTNEKLFF	TGTGCCAGCAGCTTAGTGGCAGGACCAACTAATGAAAAACTGTTTTTT
-	TRBV10-3	TRBJ2-3	TRBD2	17	CATEGTSGSGTTDTQYF	TGTGCCACCGAGGGGACTAGCGGGAGTGGCACCACAGATACGCAGTATTTT
once	TRBV28	TRBJ2-7	-	15	CASSLFGRPPYEQYF	TGTGCCAGCAGTTTATTTGGACGTCCGCCCTACGAGCAGTACTTC
-	TRBV5-4	TRBJ1-2	TRBD1	16	CASSPRRDRRNYGYTF	TGTGCCAGCAGCCCACGCCGGGACAGGAGGAACTATGGCTACACCTTC
-	TRBV15	TRBJ1-5	TRBD1	14	CATSRGGGVQPQHF	TGTGCCACCAGTAGAGGAGGGGGCGTACAGCCCCAGCATTTT
-	TRBV29-1	TRBJ1-3	-	14	CSASMTPGGNTIYF	TGCAGCGCCTCCATGACCCCAGGGGGAAACACCATATATTTT
few	TRBV4-3	TRBJ2-1	-	16	CASSQVRLRSYNEQFF	TGCGCCAGCAGCCAAGTCCGTCTTCGAAGCTACAATGAGCAGTTCTTC
-	TRBV21-1	TRBJ2-3	-	17	CASSPLGQGNRGDTQYF	TGTGCCAGCAGCCCCCTTGGACAGGGTAATAGGGGAGATACGCAGTATTTT
-	TRBV10-3	TRBJ2-3	-	15	CAISVQLALTDTQYF	TGTGCCATCAGTGTACAACTAGCTCTCACAGATACGCAGTATTTT
-	TRBV13	TRBJ2-7	-	14	CASSLNGADYEQYF	TGTGCCAGCAGCTTAAATGGGGCCGACTACGAGCAGTACTTC
-	TRBV20-1	TRBJ2-1	-	11	CSAYSSRARVF	TGCAGTGCGTATAGTAGCAGGGCTCGCGTCTTC
-	TRBV15	TRBJ1-2	TRBD1	16	CATSKPSSGQGYGYTF	TGTGCCACCAGCAAACCCTCCTCGGGACAGGGTTATGGCTACACCTTC
-	TRBV7-9	TRBJ2-6	TRBD1	17	CASSFGQGAAGANVLTF	TGTGCCAGCAGCTTCGGACAGGGGGCGGCTGGGGCCAACGTCCTGACTTTC
-	TRBV9	TRBJ2-1	-	15	CASTPDPVTYNEQFF	TGTGCCAGCACCCCGGACCCGGTAACCTACAATGAGCAGTTCTTC
-	TRBV7-2	TRBJ1-3	-	16	CASSLVSQSSGNTIYF	TGTGCCAGCAGCTTAGTGTCACAGAGCTCTGGAAACACCATATATTTT
-	TRBV7-3	TRBJ2-7	-	16	CASSLTGVRPGYEQYF	TGTGCCAGCAGCTTAACAGGGGTGCGGCCCGGCTACGAGCAGTACTTC